These T cell receptor beta chains were read from a single sample in a study of blood T cells in healthy people across ages. From the 5' RACE reads, TCRdb called clonotypes with MiXCR, one entry per CDR3 protein. The table lists over a million distinct CDR3 sequences, 35% to 45% of them singletons. Material for sequencing was blood. The receptors were sampled from a woman between 18 and 29 years old in good health. Both conserved end residues are part of each CDR3. A D gene is named only where the DNA matches it firmly. The size field is filled for only some rows; it gives once, few, many or a size class.

>TRBV20-1|TRBJ1-5|TRBD1|NA
CSARDREGNQPQHF
TGCAGTGCCCGAGACAGGGAAGGCAATCAGCCCCAGCATTTT
>TRBV2|TRBJ1-1|TRBD1|few
CASRDRGIEAFF
TGTGCCAGCAGGGACAGGGGAATTGAAGCTTTCTTT
>TRBV7-6|TRBJ2-7|NA|NA
CASGARSGVGEQYF
TGTGCCAGCGGCGCCCGTTCAGGGGTCGGCGAGCAGTACTTC
>TRBV7-3|TRBJ2-1|NA|NA
CASSLDGSAYNEQFF
TGTGCCAGCAGCTTAGACGGGAGTGCCTACAATGAGCAGTTCTTC
>TRBV29-1|TRBJ1-4|NA|NA
CSAGLPLSEKLFF
TGCAGCGCCGGACTCCCCCTGAGCGAAAAACTGTTTTTT
>TRBV7-9|TRBJ2-7|NA|NA
CAGSNTGTYEQYF
TGTGCCGGCAGCAACACAGGGACCTACGAGCAGTACTTC
>TRBV18|TRBJ1-1|NA|NA
CASSPQGPGEAFF
TGTGCCAGCTCACCACAGGGACCGGGTGAAGCTTTCTTT
>TRBV20-1|TRBJ2-1|NA|NA
CSGLANEQFF
TGCAGTGGGTTGGCCAATGAGCAGTTCTTC
>TRBV12-3/TRBV12-4|TRBJ2-1|NA|NA
CASSLGHQETQFF
TGTGCCAGCAGTTTGGGACATCAAGAGACCCAGTTCTTC
>TRBV4-1|TRBJ2-7|TRBD1|NA
CASSQTSGTGSSYEQYF
TGCGCCAGCAGCCAGACCTCCGGGACAGGAAGCTCCTACGAGCAGTACTTC